This is a list of T cell receptor beta chains from one sample in a study of control samples from healthy donors and cancer patients. The assay was immunoSEQ multiplex PCR, and TCRdb's table has in-frame clones only and misses some. This table holds some 25,000 clones, 82% found once. Sequenced sample: PBMCs. The receptor set was obtained from a man between 60 and 75 years old with colorectal cancer. CDR3s include the opening cysteine and the closing phenylalanine or tryptophan. The D gene is left open where the match is weak. Clone size, where shown, is once, few, many, or a class for clones that have expanded.

D	size	J	V	CDR3	DNA
NA	NA	TRBJ2-3	TRBV29-1	CSVASFGLETDTQYF	TGCAGCGTTGCCAGTTTTGGGCTAGAGACAGATACGCAGTATTTT
TRBD1	few	TRBJ2-1	TRBV2	CASSGLGTGRNEQFF	TGTGCCAGCAGTGGGTTGGGGACAGGGAGAAATGAGCAGTTCTTC
NA	NA	TRBJ1-1	TRBV6-1	CASSEAEANTEAFF	TGTGCCAGCAGTGAAGCAGAGGCTAACACTGAAGCTTTCTTT
TRBD1	NA	TRBJ1-2	TRBV19	CASSDSGTGGYGYTF	TGTGCCAGTAGTGATTCCGGGACAGGAGGGTATGGCTACACCTTC
NA	NA	TRBJ2-7	TRBV12-3/TRBV12-4	CASSPGIYEQYF	TGTGCCAGCAGCCCTGGAATCTACGAGCAGTACTTC
NA	NA	TRBJ1-6	TRBV18	CASSPAVNSPLHF	TGTGCCAGCTCACCAGCGGTCAATTCACCCCTCCACTTT
NA	few	TRBJ2-2	TRBV7-2	CASSLVEWGFGTGELFF	TGTGCCAGCAGCTTAGTAGAGTGGGGGTTCGGCACCGGGGAGCTGTTTTTT
TRBD2	NA	TRBJ2-5	TRBV3-1/TRBV3-2	CASSQSGGRGETQYF	TGTGCCAGCAGCCAATCGGGGGGTCGAGGGGAGACCCAGTACTTC
TRBD1	NA	TRBJ2-7	TRBV2	CASSTGTGGLEQYF	TGTGCCAGTTCCACCGGGACAGGGGGCCTCGAGCAGTACTTC
TRBD1	few	TRBJ2-2	TRBV24-1	CATSDPGQGQSGELFF	TGTGCCACCAGTGACCCCGGACAGGGACAGTCCGGGGAGCTGTTTTTT
NA	NA	TRBJ1-2	TRBV10-3	CAISEQGSYGYTF	TGTGCCATCAGTGAACAGGGTAGCTATGGCTACACCTTC
TRBD1	NA	TRBJ2-3	TRBV6-5	CASTRQGRSTDTQYF	TGTGCCAGCACCCGACAGGGGCGATCCACAGATACGCAGTATTTT
NA	NA	TRBJ2-5	TRBV7-2	CASSLVETQYF	TGTGCCAGCAGCTTAGTAGAGACCCAGTACTTC
NA	NA	TRBJ2-7	TRBV6-5	CASSQGNRGYEQYF	TGTGCCAGCAGTCAGGGGAACCGCGGCTACGAGCAGTACTTC
NA	once	TRBJ2-5	TRBV7-2	CASSLVSGETQYF	TGTGCCAGCAGCTTAGTGTCCGGGGAGACCCAGTACTTC
NA	NA	TRBJ1-3	TRBV4-1	CASSQPDIGNGNTIYF	TGCGCCAGCAGCCAACCCGACATTGGGAATGGAAACACCATATATTTT
TRBD1	NA	TRBJ1-2	TRBV29-1	CSVGQQGNYGYTF	TGCAGCGTTGGACAACAGGGGAACTATGGCTACACCTTC
NA	NA	TRBJ1-1	TRBV5-1	CASSRLTDTEAFF	TGCGCCAGCAGCAGGCTGACAGACACTGAAGCTTTCTTT
NA	once	TRBJ2-3	TRBV27	CASSLRRGGDTQYF	TGTGCCAGCAGTTTACGGCGGGGCGGTGATACGCAGTATTTT
TRBD1	NA	TRBJ1-3	TRBV19	CASVDRGSSGNTIYF	TGTGCCAGTGTTGACAGGGGAAGTTCTGGAAACACCATATATTTT
NA	NA	TRBJ2-3	TRBV24-1	CATAGQRFNTDTQYF	TGTGCCACCGCCGGACAGCGTTTTAACACAGATACGCAGTATTTT
NA	NA	TRBJ1-2	TRBV10-3	CAISEGTNYGYTF	TGTGCCATCAGTGAGGGCACTAACTATGGCTACACCTTC
NA	medium-sized	TRBJ1-2	TRBV4-1	CASSQEGGVLGYTF	TGCGCCAGCAGCCAAGAAGGCGGCGTTTTGGGCTACACCTTC
NA	once	TRBJ1-1	TRBV30	CAWGDGNTEAFF	TGTGCCTGGGGGGACGGGAACACTGAAGCTTTCTTT
TRBD2	NA	TRBJ2-2	TRBV5-6	CASSSQGAGGSGELFF	TGTGCCAGCAGCTCCCAAGGGGCGGGGGGCTCCGGGGAGCTGTTTTTT
NA	few	TRBJ1-1	TRBV19	CASSIKGVGRQNTEAFF	TGTGCCAGTAGTATAAAAGGGGTTGGTCGGCAGAACACTGAAGCTTTCTTT
NA	NA	TRBJ1-6	TRBV20-1	CSASPGAGSPLHF	TGCAGTGCTAGTCCCGGGGCGGGGTCACCCCTCCACTTT
NA	NA	TRBJ2-7	TRBV5-6	CASSLVGRAYEQYF	TGTGCCAGCAGCTTAGTCGGAAGGGCCTACGAGCAGTACTTC
NA	few	TRBJ1-2	TRBV5-1	CASSLAGQMADGYTF	TGCGCCAGCAGCTTGGCAGGACAGATGGCGGATGGCTACACCTTC
TRBD2	NA	TRBJ2-1	TRBV10-1	CASSESGLAGRNNEQFF	TGCGCCAGCAGTGAGTCGGGGCTAGCGGGGCGGAACAATGAGCAGTTCTTC
NA	NA	TRBJ1-2	TRBV12-3/TRBV12-4	CASSRQWGGYTF	TGTGCCAGCAGCCGACAGTGGGGTGGCTACACCTTC
TRBD2	NA	TRBJ2-1	TRBV7-2	CASSKREVYNEQFF	TGTGCCAGCAGTAAGCGGGAGGTCTACAATGAGCAGTTCTTC
NA	NA	TRBJ1-2	TRBV18	CASSPPSPGGTYGYTF	TGTGCCAGCTCACCACCGTCCCCGGGGGGAACCTATGGCTACACCTTC
TRBD2	NA	TRBJ2-2	TRBV7-9	CASSFASGGTNTGELFF	TGTGCCAGCAGCTTCGCTAGCGGGGGGACGAACACCGGGGAGCTGTTTTTT
NA	few	TRBJ1-6	TRBV6-5	CASRQGSYNSPLHF	TGTGCCAGCAGACAGGGCTCCTATAATTCACCCCTCCACTTT
NA	NA	TRBJ2-3	TRBV10-1	CATREGGTDTQYF	TGCGCCACCAGGGAGGGGGGCACAGATACGCAGTATTTT
TRBD2	NA	TRBJ2-1	TRBV12-5	CASGLVLAGGHEQFF	TGTGCTAGTGGTTTGGTACTAGCGGGGGGACATGAGCAGTTCTTC
NA	NA	TRBJ2-1	TRBV5-1	CASSAGDGSSYNEQFF	TGCGCCAGCAGCGCCGGAGACGGAAGCTCCTACAATGAGCAGTTCTTC
TRBD1	NA	TRBJ2-7	TRBV27	CASSRDSGAYEQYF	TGTGCCAGCAGCCGGGACAGTGGCGCCTACGAGCAGTACTTC
TRBD2	NA	TRBJ2-2	TRBV2	CASWEGSTGELFF	TGTGCCAGCTGGGAGGGCAGCACCGGGGAGCTGTTTTTT
NA	few	TRBJ2-6	TRBV2	CASSEWHLASGANVLTF	TGTGCCAGCAGTGAATGGCACCTAGCCTCTGGGGCCAACGTCCTGACTTTC
NA	NA	TRBJ1-5	TRBV3-1/TRBV3-2	CASSQTASNQPQHF	TGTGCCAGCAGCCAGACAGCTAGCAATCAGCCCCAGCATTTT
NA	NA	TRBJ1-2	TRBV12-3/TRBV12-4	CAVMQVGDYGYTF	TGTGCCGTCATGCAGGTTGGTGACTATGGCTACACCTTC
TRBD1	few	TRBJ2-2	TRBV7-9	CASSLARTGGIEELFF	TGTGCCAGCAGCTTAGCTCGGACAGGGGGTATCGAGGAGCTGTTTTTT
TRBD1	NA	TRBJ1-5	TRBV7-9	CASSKGHTGTGGGQPQHF	TGTGCCAGCAGCAAAGGGCATACCGGGACAGGGGGCGGACAGCCCCAGCATTTT